This T cell receptor (beta chain) emerged from a study of Graves' ophthalmopathy and Graves' hyperthyroidism. Scientists amplified the TCR beta CDR3 regions from RNA transcripts. First-round RT-PCR with HTBI primers preceded a second-round multiplex PCR. TCRdb fed the multiplex PCR reads into MiXCR, producing one record per CDR3 protein. Here the sample spans approximately 1.2 million distinct CDR3 sequences, roughly two fifths being singletons. This clonotype was counted many times. This CDR3 comprises 15 residues. From germline, CDR1 is SGHRS and CDR2 YFSETQ. Trimming pared 0 bases from V and 4 bases from J, leaving 14 bases between.

The TCR originated in an adult man with Graves' hyperthyroidism. The chain employs TRBV5-1 and TRBJ2-7; either TRBD1 or TRBD2 may fit D (6 bases each). Specimen: peripheral blood or thyroid tissue (not recorded which). The CDR3 region is CASSLGGTTDYEQYF. In DNA form, the CDR3 reads TGCGCCAGCAGCTTGGGCGGGACAACGGATTACGAGCAGTACTTC. The whole variable domain, filled in from reference TRBV5-1 and TRBJ2-7, reads KAGVTQTPRYLIKTRGQQVTLSCSPISGHRSVSWYQQTPGQGLQFLFEYFSETQRNKGNFPGRFSGRQFSNSRSEMNVSTLELGDSALYLCASSLGGTTDYEQYFGPGTRLTVT.